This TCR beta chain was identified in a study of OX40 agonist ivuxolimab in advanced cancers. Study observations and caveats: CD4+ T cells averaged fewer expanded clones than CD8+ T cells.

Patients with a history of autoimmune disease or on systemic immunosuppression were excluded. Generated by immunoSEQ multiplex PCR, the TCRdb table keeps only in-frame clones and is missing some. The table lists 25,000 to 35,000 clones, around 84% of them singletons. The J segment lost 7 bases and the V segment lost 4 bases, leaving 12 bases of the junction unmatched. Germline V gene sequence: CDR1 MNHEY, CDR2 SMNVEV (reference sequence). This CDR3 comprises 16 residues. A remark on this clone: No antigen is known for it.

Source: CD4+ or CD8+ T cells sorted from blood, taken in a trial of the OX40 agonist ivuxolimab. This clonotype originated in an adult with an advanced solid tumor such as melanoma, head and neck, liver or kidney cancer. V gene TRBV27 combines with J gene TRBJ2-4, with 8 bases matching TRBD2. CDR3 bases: TGTGCCAGCAGTTCCCCGGGGCGGGAGGCGGGGAACATTCAGTACTTC. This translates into CASSSPGREAGNIQYF.